Here is one TCR beta chain with its context. Under the authors' procedure: Reference gene primer amplification yielded estimated nucleated cell counts. Profiling relied on immunoSEQ multiplex PCR, and the TCRdb table lists in-frame clones only, not all of them. D and trimming were read from the DNA, whereas the V and J calls and clone size are those reported in that table. Seen here are 90,000 to 130,000 clones, approximately 90% observed once, and the top ten hold roughly 3.3%. This specimen belongs to a study of blood T cell repertoires in COVID-19. Overall study context: Researchers got acute and convalescent COVID-19 samples from the United States, Italy and Spain. In each case, the material was cDNA or gDNA derived from T cells, B-cell-depleted T cells, or PBMCs.

Germline assignment: CDR1 LGHNA and CDR2 YNFKEQ. This CDR3 spans 15 amino acids. Trimming left V 0 bases short and J 8 bases short, with 16 bases between. The rearrangement uses TRBV4-2 and TRBJ1-2; D is uncertain. Sequenced input: peripheral blood. This receptor was identified in a woman aged 50 to 65 with acute or convalescent COVID-19. The CDR3 sequence: CASSQDLSQAKGYTF. CDR3 DNA sequence: TGTGCCAGCAGCCAAGATCTGAGTCAGGCGAAGGGCTACACCTTC.